The 7 T cell receptor beta chains in this list originate from one sample, sequenced in a study of blood T cell repertoires in COVID-19. This table comes from immunoSEQ multiplex PCR, and its TCRdb copy is limited to in-frame clones, with some not included. The table includes around 280,000 clones, about 83% detected once. The sequenced sample was PBMCs or T cells enriched from blood (not recorded which). All receptors derive from a middle-aged woman who had recovered from COVID-19.

The rearrangement links TRBV7-3 to TRBJ2-3; TRBD1 matches 8 bases. Per the germline V gene, CDR1 is SGHTA and CDR2 is FQGTGA. The junction had 6 bases not matched to a gene; V was cut back by 4 bases and J by 0 bases. The CDR3 runs 16 residues. Written as DNA, the CDR3 is TGTGCCAGCAGCTCCCGACAGGGGCGAAGCACAGATACGCAGTATTTT. It codes for CASSSRQGRSTDTQYF. The whole variable domain, filled in from reference TRBV7-3 and TRBJ2-3, reads GAGVSQTPSNKVTEKGKYVELRCDPISGHTALYWYRQSLGQGPEFLIYFQGTGAADDSGLPNDRFFAVRPEGSVSTLKIQRTERGDSAVYLCASSSRQGRSTDTQYFGPGTRLTVL.

The genes are TRBV5-1 and TRBJ2-1; TRBD2 might be the D (6 bases). Germline values: CDR1 SGHRS, CDR2 YFSETQ. The CDR3 has 14 residues. V dropped 7 bases and J dropped 6 bases, with 17 bases sitting between them. The CDR3 coding sequence is TGCGCCAGCCTAAGGGACTCGACTAGCAATGAGCAGTTCTTC. Translating gives CASLRDSTSNEQFF.

The DNA for the CDR3 is TGTGCCAGTAGTACAGGACAGGGGCCAGGCAATCAGCCCCAGCATTTT. Translating gives CASSTGQGPGNQPQHF. This sequence joins TRBV19 and TRBJ1-5; 9 positions match TRBD1. CDR1 is LNHDA, CDR2 SQIVND, per germline (reference sequence). V lost 4 bases and J lost 2; bases outside the gene matches: 6. The CDR3 is 16 residues long.

This chain uses TRBV28 with TRBJ2-7; 9 bases match TRBD2. V lost 3 bases to trimming and J lost 3 bases; unmatched junction nucleotides: 3. The CDR3 consists of 14 residues. Germline assignment: CDR1 MDHEN and CDR2 SYDVKM. CDR3 loop: CASSLRTSDYEQYF. The DNA for the CDR3 is TGTGCCAGCAGTTTGAGGACTAGCGACTACGAGCAGTACTTC.

This chain links TRBV27 with TRBJ2-7, with D maybe TRBD1 (5 bases). The ends were cut back, 2 bases at V and 5 bases at J, with 10 bases in the middle. Germline V lookup: CDR1 MNHEY, CDR2 SMNVEV (reference sequence). The CDR3 runs 13 residues. The CDR3 bases are TGTGCCAGCAGTTTAAGGGGTATCAACGAGCAGTACTTC. It specifies CASSLRGINEQYF.

CDR3 sequence (DNA): TGTGCCAGCAGCGCGGGACAAAACTACGAGCAGTACTTC. It encodes CASSAGQNYEQYF. This chain connects TRBV9 to TRBJ2-7; D possibly corresponds to TRBD1 (6 bases). CDR1 SGDLS and CDR2 YYNGEE come from the germline V gene. Between the trimmed V and J ends, which lost 3 bases and 3 bases, there was a span of 10 bases. The CDR3 is 13 residues long.

This rearrangement joins TRBV7-2 to TRBJ1-1; D is undetermined. Germline CDR1 is SGHTA and CDR2 is FQGNSA. The CDR3 is made up of 15 amino acids. Between the trimmed V and J ends, which lost 7 bases and 1 base, there was a span of 16 bases. The CDR3 nucleotides read TGTGCCAGCACCCCACGGGTAGTGCCGAACACTGAAGCTTTCTTT. Protein sequence: CASTPRVVPNTEAFF.